The entry that follows covers one T cell receptor beta chain sequence. CDR1 is LNHNV, CDR2 YYDKDF, per germline (reference sequence). The CDR3 consists of 14 residues. V was cut by 0 bases and J by 0 bases, with 4 bases left in between. The sample comes from a study of blood T cell repertoires in COVID-19. Looking at the study overall: Spain, Italy and the United States supplied samples that represented acute and convalescent COVID-19. The cDNA or gDNA used as material had been derived from T cells, B-cell-depleted T cells, or PBMCs.

Per the authors' pipeline: Quantification of nucleated cells was approximated via reference gene primer amplification. Some clones are missing from TCRdb's copy, which holds only in-frame ones; the method was immunoSEQ multiplex PCR. The D gene and trimming were derived from the DNA, and the V and J assignments and clone size from that table. The repertoire holds about 440,000 clones, with around 88% as singletons. This receptor was identified in a young woman with acute or convalescent COVID-19. The rearrangement joins TRBV15 to TRBJ2-3; D remains unclear. Sequences were obtained from peripheral blood. CDR3 region: CATSRDVSTDTQYF. The CDR3 DNA is TGTGCCACCAGCAGAGACGTTAGCACAGATACGCAGTATTTT.